Each of the 17 T cell receptor beta chains below was sequenced from the same sample in a study of graft-versus-host responses after intestinal transplantation. Generated by immunoSEQ multiplex PCR, the TCRdb table keeps only in-frame clones and is missing some. The repertoire holds over 45,000 clones, with 89% as singletons. Their recognized antigens are unknown. The material was unstimulated CD4+ T cells sorted from spleen or lymph node cells, obtained before transplant. The receptors were sampled from a human donor who was the organ donor for an intestinal transplant.

Here the CDR3 reads CAWSPTGGNQPQHF. CDR3 bases: TGTGCCTGGAGCCCGACAGGGGGAAATCAGCCCCAGCATTTT. The V gene is TRBV30, the J gene TRBJ1-5; 9 positions agree with TRBD1. The length of the CDR3 is 14 residues. Germline V gene sequence: CDR1 GTSNPN, CDR2 SVGIG (reference sequence). Trimming cost V 3 bases and J 4 bases; bases outside gene matches: 4.

The chain links TRBV29-1 to TRBJ1-1; maybe TRBD1 (6 bases). Trimming took off 1 base at V and 0 bases at J, with 12 bases between the two ends. Germline CDR1 reads SQVTM; CDR2 reads ANQGSEA. This CDR3 region has 15 residues. The CDR3 bases are TGCAGCGTTGAAGGTGCCAGGGGAATGAACACTGAAGCTTTCTTT. Translation gives CSVEGARGMNTEAFF.

The CDR3 nucleotides read TGCGCCAGCAGTCAAAGGAAGACGAGCGGGAGCCTTTCCTCCTACGAGCAGTACTTC. Encoded protein: CASSQRKTSGSLSSYEQYF. V usage is TRBV23-1 and J usage is TRBJ2-7; 8 positions agree with TRBD2. TRBV23-1 is sorted into the ORF group, with uncertain function. Trimming at V came to 2 bases and at J to 0 bases, leaving 15 bases not matched to a gene. There are 19 residues in the CDR3.

The chain joins TRBV28 to TRBJ1-2; D unclear. Trimming stripped 5 bases from V and 8 bases from J, with 9 bases between. From germline, CDR1 is MDHEN and CDR2 SYDVKM. The CDR3 sequence is 11 residues long. CDR3 nucleotide sequence: TGTGCCAGCAGTCTCGTTCGGGGCTACACCTTC. Residues: CASSLVRGYTF.

The chain has TRBV20-1 and TRBJ1-1; tentatively, D is TRBD1 (5 bases). In germline, CDR1 is DFQATT, CDR2 SNEGSKA (reference sequence). The CDR3 loop spans 11 amino acids. Trimming took off 5 bases at V and 10 bases at J, with 14 bases between the two ends. Here the CDR3 DNA reads TGCAGTGCTCGCAGGGTTAATCGAGCTTTCTTT. Protein sequence: CSARRVNRAFF.

This sequence joins TRBV7-6 and TRBJ2-5; D may be TRBD1 (6 bases). Germline V gene data show CDR1 as SGHVS and CDR2 as FNYEAQ. Trimming shortened V by 3 bases and J by 1 base, and 9 bases separated the two germline ends. The CDR3 covers 14 residues. The CDR3 bases are TGTGCCAGCAGCTTTGGACAGACCCAAGAGACCCAGTACTTC. The encoded protein is CASSFGQTQETQYF.

Comment on this clone: An end of the junction does not agree with germline; a read error may underlie this. The gene calls are TRBV6-6 and TRBJ1-2, with TRBD1 as a possible D gene (5 bases). Germline CDR1 reads MNHNY; CDR2 reads SVGAGI (reference sequence). The CDR3 consists of 14 residues. CDR3 residues: CASRAETVAYDYTF. CDR3 nucleotide sequence: TGTGCCAGCAGAGCAGAGACAGTAGCCTATGACTACACCTTC.

V and J are TRBV5-6 and TRBJ2-7, with 8 positions matching TRBD1. The germline CDR1 and CDR2 sequences are SGHDT and YYEEEE. The CDR3 is made up of 14 amino acids. The V and J ends lost 4 bases and 5 bases, in that order; junction bases with no gene match: 8. CDR3 nucleotides: TGTGCCAGCAGCGCAGGGGGCAGGGCCGACGAGCAGTACTTC. This sequence encodes CASSAGGRADEQYF.

The chain combines TRBV7-3 with TRBJ2-7; the D gene is possibly TRBD1 (6 bases). Trimming shortened V by 0 bases and J by 5 bases, and 14 bases separated the two germline ends. This CDR3 region has 15 residues. Looked up from germline, CDR1 is SGHTA and CDR2 is FQGTGA. The CDR3 sequence: CASSLTGGNYNEQYF. The CDR3, as DNA: TGTGCCAGCAGCTTAACAGGGGGTAATTACAACGAGCAGTACTTC.

J is TRBJ2-1 and V is TRBV23-1, with TRBD1 matching 9 bases. TRBV23-1 qualifies as an ORF whose function is uncertain. The V segment lost 7 bases and the J segment 7 bases; nucleotides outside the gene matches: 17. The CDR3 has 17 residues. The CDR3 loop is CASNRPPDRGIMNEQFF. DNA of the CDR3: TGCGCCAGCAATCGCCCCCCTGACAGGGGGATAATGAATGAGCAGTTCTTC.

This chain connects TRBV4-2 to TRBJ2-5, with D uncertain. From germline, CDR1 is LGHNA and CDR2 YNFKEQ. V was cut by 1 base and J by 2 bases, with 5 bases left in between. The CDR3 runs to 13 residues. The CDR3 here is CASSQVPQETQYF. CDR3 nucleotide sequence: TGTGCCAGCAGCCAAGTCCCTCAAGAGACCCAGTACTTC.

V gene TRBV6-5 combines with J gene TRBJ2-7; 7 nucleotides line up with TRBD2. Losses at the gene ends were 4 bases for V and 2 bases for J; bases not matched to a gene: 8. Germline V gives CDR1 MNHEY, CDR2 SVGAGI. The CDR3 has 15 residues. The CDR3 DNA reads TGTGCCAGCAGTTCCTCCTCTAGCGGAGCCTACGAGCAGTACTTC. Translating gives CASSSSSSGAYEQYF.

The genes are TRBV4-2 and TRBJ2-3; possible D gene TRBD2, 5 bases. From germline, CDR1 is LGHNA and CDR2 YNFKEQ. V was pared by 5 bases and J by 0 bases, with 6 bases between. The CDR3 contains 13 residues. The CDR3 bases are TGTGCCAGCAGCGGGAGCAGCACAGATACGCAGTATTTT. It codes for CASSGSSTDTQYF.

This chain connects TRBV6-5 to TRBJ2-7; tentative D call: TRBD2 (6 bases). The V gene lost 5 bases and the J gene lost 5 bases, with 19 bases spanning the gap. Germline V gives CDR1 MNHEY, CDR2 SVGAGI. The CDR3 extends over 15 amino acids. In DNA form, the CDR3 reads TGTGCCAGCAGTCTCAGTCGAAGCGGGTCCCACGAGCAGTACTTC. Its translation: CASSLSRSGSHEQYF.

In DNA form, the CDR3 reads TGCGCCAGCAGTCAATCAAGCGGCGGGAGGAGCAATGAGCAGTTCTTC. The encoded protein is CASSQSSGGRSNEQFF. The chain combines TRBV23-1 with TRBJ2-1, with 8 positions matching TRBD2. TRBV23-1 is sorted into the ORF group, with uncertain function. The V and J ends lost 0 bases and 6 bases, in that order; junction bases with no gene match: 7. This CDR3 is built from 16 residues.

The chain links TRBV28 to TRBJ2-1, with a possible D match to TRBD2 (6 bases). The V end lost 4 bases, the J end lost 6 bases, and 16 bases lay between the germline ends. This CDR3 has 15 amino acids. Germline V gene lookup returns CDR1 MDHEN and CDR2 SYDVKM. The chain's CDR3 is CASSWVRLEGNEQFF. CDR3 in DNA: TGTGCCAGCAGTTGGGTACGACTAGAAGGCAATGAGCAGTTCTTC.

The chain employs TRBV28 and TRBJ2-5, with TRBD2 as a possible D gene (6 bases). Trimming shortened V by 5 bases and J by 1 base, and 14 bases separated the two germline ends. The CDR3 covers 15 residues. Germline CDR1 reads MDHEN; CDR2 reads SYDVKM. CDR3 residues: CASSEAGPAQETQYF. In DNA form, the CDR3 reads TGTGCCAGCAGTGAGGCGGGGCCTGCCCAAGAGACCCAGTACTTC. Supplemented by reference TRBV28 and TRBJ2-5, the full variable domain reads DVKVTQSSRYLVKRTGEKVFLECVQDMDHENMFWYRQDPGLGLRLIYFSYDVKMKEKGDIPEGYSVSREKKERFSLILESASTNQTSMYLCASSEAGPAQETQYFGPGTRLLVL.